The sample holds a few counts of the clone carrying this T cell receptor (beta chain). No antigen is known for it. The data were taken from a study of beta chain features in type 1 diabetes. Findings of the study overall: Type 1 diabetes patients showed a moderate but significant shortening of TCRB CDR3s in all four CD4+ subsets.

CDR3 length: 16 residues. Germline assignment: CDR1 KGHSH and CDR2 LQKENI. Trimming removed 5 bases from V and 5 bases from J, with 18 bases in between. cDNA synthesis used the whole RNA isolate, giving expressed TCRB sequences. Repertoires were generated with immunoSEQ multiplex PCR, while TCRdb's copy carries only in-frame clones and drops some. The top ten hold 0.023% of the sample, which has 900,000 or so clones, about a sixth seen once. This TCR was sampled from a young woman in good health. The chain couples TRBV18 to TRBJ2-2; the D is unclear. Input material: naive CD4+ T cells from blood. CDR3: CASSKAQAARTGELFF. CDR3 DNA: TGTGCCAGCTCAAAGGCCCAGGCGGCGCGGACCGGGGAGCTGTTTTTT.